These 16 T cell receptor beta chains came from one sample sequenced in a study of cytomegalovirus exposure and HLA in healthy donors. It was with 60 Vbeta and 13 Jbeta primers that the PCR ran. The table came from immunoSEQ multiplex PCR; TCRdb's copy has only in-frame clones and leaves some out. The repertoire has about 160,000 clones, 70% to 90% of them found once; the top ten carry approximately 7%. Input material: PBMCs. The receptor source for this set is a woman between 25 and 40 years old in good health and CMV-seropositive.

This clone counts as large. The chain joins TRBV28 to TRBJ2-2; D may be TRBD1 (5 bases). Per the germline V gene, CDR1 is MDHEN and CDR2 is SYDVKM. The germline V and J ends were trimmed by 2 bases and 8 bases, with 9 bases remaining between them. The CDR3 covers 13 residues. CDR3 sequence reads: CASSLRGNGELFF. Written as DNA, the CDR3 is TGTGCCAGCAGTTTAAGGGGTAATGGGGAGCTGTTTTTT.

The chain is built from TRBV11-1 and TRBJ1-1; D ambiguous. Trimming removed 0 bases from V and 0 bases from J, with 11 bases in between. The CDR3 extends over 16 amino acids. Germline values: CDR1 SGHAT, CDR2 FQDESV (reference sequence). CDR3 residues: CASSLATPLMNTEAFF. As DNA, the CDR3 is TGTGCCAGCAGCTTAGCCACTCCCCTGATGAACACTGAAGCTTTCTTT.

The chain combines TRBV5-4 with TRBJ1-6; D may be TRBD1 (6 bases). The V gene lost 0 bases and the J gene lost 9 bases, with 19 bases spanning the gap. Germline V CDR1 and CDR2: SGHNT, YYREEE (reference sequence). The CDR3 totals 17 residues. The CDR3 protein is CASSLEGGGPGRSPLHF. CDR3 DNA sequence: TGTGCCAGCAGCTTGGAGGGAGGGGGTCCGGGTCGTTCACCCCTCCACTTT.

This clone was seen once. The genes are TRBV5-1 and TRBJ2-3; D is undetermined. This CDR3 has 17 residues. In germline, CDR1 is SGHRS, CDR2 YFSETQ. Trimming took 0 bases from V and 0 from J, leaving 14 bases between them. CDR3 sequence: CASSLATAVYSTDTQYF. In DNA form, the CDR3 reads TGCGCCAGCAGCTTGGCCACGGCGGTTTATAGCACAGATACGCAGTATTTT.

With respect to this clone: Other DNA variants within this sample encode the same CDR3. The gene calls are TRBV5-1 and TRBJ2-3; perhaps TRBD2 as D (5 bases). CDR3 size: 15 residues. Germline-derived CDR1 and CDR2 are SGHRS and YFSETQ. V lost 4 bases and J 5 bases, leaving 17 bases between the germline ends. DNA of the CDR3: TGCGCCAGCAGCGTTCGGACGAGGGAAGGAGATACGCAGTATTTT. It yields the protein CASSVRTREGDTQYF.

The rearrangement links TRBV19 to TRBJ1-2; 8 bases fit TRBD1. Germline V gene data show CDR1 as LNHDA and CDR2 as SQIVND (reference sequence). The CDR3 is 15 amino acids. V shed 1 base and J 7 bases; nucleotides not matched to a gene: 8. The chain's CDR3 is CASSIGPGGVAGYTF. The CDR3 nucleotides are TGTGCCAGTAGTATAGGTCCAGGGGGCGTCGCTGGCTACACCTTC.

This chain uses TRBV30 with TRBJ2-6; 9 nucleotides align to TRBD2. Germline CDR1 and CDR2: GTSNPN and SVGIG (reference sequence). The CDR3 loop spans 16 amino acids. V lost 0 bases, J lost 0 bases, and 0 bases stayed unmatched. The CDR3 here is CAWSVAGGSGANVLTF. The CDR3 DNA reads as TGTGCCTGGAGTGTAGCGGGGGGCTCTGGGGCCAACGTCCTGACTTTC.

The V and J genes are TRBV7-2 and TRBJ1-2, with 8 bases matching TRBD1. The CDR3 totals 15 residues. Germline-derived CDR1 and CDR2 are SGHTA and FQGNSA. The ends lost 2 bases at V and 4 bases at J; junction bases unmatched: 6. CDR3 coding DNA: TGTGCCAGCAGCTTATATCAGGGGGCTGGCTATGGCTACACCTTC. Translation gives CASSLYQGAGYGYTF.

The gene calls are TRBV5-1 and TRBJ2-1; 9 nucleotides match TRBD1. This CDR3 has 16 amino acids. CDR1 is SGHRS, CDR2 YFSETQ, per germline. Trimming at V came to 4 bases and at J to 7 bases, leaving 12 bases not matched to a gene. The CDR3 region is CASSTRTGEVWNEQFF. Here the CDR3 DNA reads TGCGCCAGCAGCACGAGGACAGGGGAGGTATGGAATGAGCAGTTCTTC.

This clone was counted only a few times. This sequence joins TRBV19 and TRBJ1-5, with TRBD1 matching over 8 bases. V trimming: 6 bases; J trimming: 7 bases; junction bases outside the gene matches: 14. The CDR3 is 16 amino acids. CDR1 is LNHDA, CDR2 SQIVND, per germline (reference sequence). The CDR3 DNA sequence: TGTGCCAGTAGCCTCTTCGGACAGGGTGAGGGCCAGCCCCAGCATTTT. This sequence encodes CASSLFGQGEGQPQHF.

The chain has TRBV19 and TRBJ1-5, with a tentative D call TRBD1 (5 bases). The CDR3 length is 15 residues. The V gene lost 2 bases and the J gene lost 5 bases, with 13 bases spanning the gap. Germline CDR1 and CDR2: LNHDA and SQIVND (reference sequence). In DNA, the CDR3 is TGTGCCAGTAGTATAAAGGGGCGGAATGATCAGCCCCAGCATTTT. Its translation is CASSIKGRNDQPQHF.

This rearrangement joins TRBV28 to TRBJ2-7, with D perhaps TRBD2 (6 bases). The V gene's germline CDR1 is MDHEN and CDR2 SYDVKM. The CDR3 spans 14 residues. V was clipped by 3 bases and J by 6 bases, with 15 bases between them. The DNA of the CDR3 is TGTGCCAGCAGTTTGGGGGGATTCCTACGCGAGCAGTACTTC. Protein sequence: CASSLGGFLREQYF.

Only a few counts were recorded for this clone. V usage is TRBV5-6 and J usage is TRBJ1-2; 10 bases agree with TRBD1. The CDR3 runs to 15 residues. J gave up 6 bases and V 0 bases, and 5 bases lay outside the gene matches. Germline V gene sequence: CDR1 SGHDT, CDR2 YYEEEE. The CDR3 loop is CASSLVGQGTHGYTF. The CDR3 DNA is TGTGCCAGCAGCTTGGTGGGACAGGGGACCCATGGCTACACCTTC.

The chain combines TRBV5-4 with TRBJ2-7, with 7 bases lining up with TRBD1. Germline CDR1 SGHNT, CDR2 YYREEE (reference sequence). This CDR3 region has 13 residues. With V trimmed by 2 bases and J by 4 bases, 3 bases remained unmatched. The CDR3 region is CASSLETGYEQYF. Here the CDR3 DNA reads TGTGCCAGCAGCTTAGAGACAGGGTACGAGCAGTACTTC.

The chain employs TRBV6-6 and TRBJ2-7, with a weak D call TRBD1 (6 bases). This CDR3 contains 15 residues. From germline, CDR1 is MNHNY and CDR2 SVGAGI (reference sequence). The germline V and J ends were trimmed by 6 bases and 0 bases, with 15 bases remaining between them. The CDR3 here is CASRSGTQSSYEQYF. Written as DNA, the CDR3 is TGTGCCAGCAGATCCGGGACACAAAGCTCCTACGAGCAGTACTTC.

The CDR3 DNA sequence: TGTGCCAGTAGTCCACAGCTCAACTATGGCTACACCTTC. It specifies CASSPQLNYGYTF. The rearrangement uses TRBV19 and TRBJ1-2; D is unresolved. Trimming left V 5 bases short and J 2 bases short, with 9 bases between. There are 13 residues in the CDR3. CDR1 is LNHDA and CDR2 is SQIVND in the germline V gene (reference sequence).